The sequence of this TCR beta chain was determined in a study of T cell repertoires in cytomegalovirus infection. Study overall: Peptides in the study included HLA-C-restricted and HLA-B-restricted CMV epitopes.

The V end was cut by 4 bases, the J end by 2 bases, with 12 bases between. This CDR3 has 14 amino acids. Germline V CDR1 and CDR2: SGHTA, FQGNSA. This clonotype was seen a few times. Its antigen is as yet unknown. MiXCR was run by TCRdb on the reads, yielding one entry per CDR3 protein. The table has about 220,000 distinct CDR3 sequences, 38% seen once. The material was CD8+ T cells from cultured PBMCs, obtained from culture after CMV antigen stimulation. The source is a human donor in good health (CMV status not recorded). Some clones in this sample may be carry-over from other donors' samples. The V call is TRBV7-2, the J call TRBJ2-7; D assignment may be TRBD1 or TRBD2 (5 bases each). CDR3 nucleotides: TGTGCCAGCAGCTCCCGGGACGCCGCCTACGAGCAGTACTTC. As protein: CASSSRDAAYEQYF.